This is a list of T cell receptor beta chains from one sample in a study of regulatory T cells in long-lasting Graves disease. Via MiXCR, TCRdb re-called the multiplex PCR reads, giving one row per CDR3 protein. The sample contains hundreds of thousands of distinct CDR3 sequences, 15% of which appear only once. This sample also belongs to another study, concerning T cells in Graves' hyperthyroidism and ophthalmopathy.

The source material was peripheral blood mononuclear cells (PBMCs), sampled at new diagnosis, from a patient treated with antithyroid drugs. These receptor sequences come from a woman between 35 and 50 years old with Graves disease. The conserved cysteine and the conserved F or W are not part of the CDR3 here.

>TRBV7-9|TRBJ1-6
ASSPGERGLTSPLH
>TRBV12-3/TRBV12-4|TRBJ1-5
ASTEGNNQPQH
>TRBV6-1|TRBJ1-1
ASSPRRGQDLAF
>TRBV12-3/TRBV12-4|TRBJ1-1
ASSFVQGNTEAF
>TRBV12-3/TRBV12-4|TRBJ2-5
ASSLVGTGVRETQY
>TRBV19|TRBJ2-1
ASSGVSYNEQF
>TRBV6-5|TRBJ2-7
ASSYEAGAWYEQY
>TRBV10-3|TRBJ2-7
AISGQGSYEQY
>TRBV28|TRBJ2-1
ASSPLQRSNSYNEQF
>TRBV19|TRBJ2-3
ASSLERARGIADTQY
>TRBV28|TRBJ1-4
ASSLEGATNEKLF
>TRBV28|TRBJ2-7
ASSLMDRGYEQY
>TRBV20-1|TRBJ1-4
SARVLQGEGKLF
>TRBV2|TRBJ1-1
ASSEQGVVVMNTEAF
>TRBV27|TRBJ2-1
ASSSQGASGREF
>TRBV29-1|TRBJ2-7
SVEGTEESYEQY
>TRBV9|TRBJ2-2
ASSDRDYPYTGELF
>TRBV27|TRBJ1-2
ASSFFPSRGPSGYT
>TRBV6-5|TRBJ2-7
ASSSYRDYEQY
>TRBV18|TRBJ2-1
ASSPPQLQGYNEQF
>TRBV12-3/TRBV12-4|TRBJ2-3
ASSRTRRTDTQY
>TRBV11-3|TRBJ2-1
ASSRGGPGRMEF
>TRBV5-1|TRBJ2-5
ASSYGRQRIGVETQY
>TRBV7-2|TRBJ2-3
ASSRTSRTDTQY
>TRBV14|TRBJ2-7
ASSHEGFSYEQY
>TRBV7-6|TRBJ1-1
ASSFVQGTNTEAF
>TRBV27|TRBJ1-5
ASSLSPYQPQH
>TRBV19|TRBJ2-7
ATAGQGRYEQY
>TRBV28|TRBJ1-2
ASSLVASGYGYT
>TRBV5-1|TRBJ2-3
ASSHSGSPTDTQY